This T cell receptor beta chain appears in the sequencing data of a study of T cells in Graves' hyperthyroidism and ophthalmopathy. Findings and limits, study-wide: Ophthalmopathy was distinguished from stable hyperthyroidism by 13 V-J signatures.

The V end lost 5 bases, the J end lost 2 bases, and 12 bases lay between the germline ends. Germline CDR1 KGHSH, CDR2 LQKENI. The CDR3 loop spans 14 amino acids. This clonotype was seen ten or more times. Its antigen is undetermined. A patient was excluded if there was uncontrolled infection, other autoimmune disease, pregnancy or lactation. RNA transcripts served as the template for amplifying TCR beta CDR3 regions. Primed by the HTBI set, a first-round RT-PCR was run on the TCR CDR3. A single record per CDR3 protein comes from TCRdb applying MiXCR to the multiplex PCR reads. The table records about 330,000 distinct CDR3 sequences, about 13% of them present only once.

This TCR was recovered from a woman aged 40-49 years with Graves' ophthalmopathy. Input material: blood. The chain has TRBV18 and TRBJ1-1; tentatively, D is TRBD1 (5 bases). The CDR3 nucleotides read TGTGCCAGCTCAACCATTGACAGCAACACTGAAGCTTTCTTT. It codes for CASSTIDSNTEAFF.